The sequence of this T cell receptor (beta chain) was determined in a study of T cell repertoires in cytomegalovirus infection (dated by TCRdb to about 2019). As for the study more broadly: Peptide stimulations targeted recently identified HLA-C-restricted CMV epitopes, whose presentation resists viral immunomodulation, together with well-studied HLA-B-restricted epitopes. Donor HLA type was relevant to the analysis, because carriage of CMV infection together with the matching HLA type was indicated by public TCR beta signatures.

On the study overall, not on this receptor specifically: Cumulative frequency of public TCR beta family members discriminated carriers of CMV infection plus the relevant HLA type in this cohort and an independent 352-donor cohort. The ex vivo response was dominated by HLA-C-restricted CMV-specific TCR beta clonotypes, and the single most frequent clonotype in two of eight donors was supplied by these HLA-C-restricted clonotypes.

What this sample's treatment or condition label stands for: in vitro stimulation with specific CMV peptide epitopes to enrich CMV-specific T cells. The sample holds a few counts of this clonotype. Which antigen it targets is not known. No quality values exist for individual bases; no much larger clone is one base distant. TCRdb lists the instrument as Illumina HiSeq 1500. TCRdb reprocessing: public reads trimmed at Q25 with fastp, clones called with MiXCR, in-frame beta chains kept. Rows with one shared CDR3 protein collapse into an entry with the most common genes and DNA. Recorded for this sample are some 800,000 distinct CDR3 sequences; 30% to 35% of them occurred a single time. The leading ten clones occupy 9.5% to 15% of the sample. There are 12 amino acids in the CDR3, from cysteine to phenylalanine inclusive. Just CDR3 DNA is preserved here, 36 bases in frame from base 1. Between the V and J ends, shortened by 6 bases and 7 bases respectively, the junction contains 9 bases. CDR1 and CDR2 were assigned from the germline V gene (reference sequence) as MNHEY and SMNVEV.

Sequenced material: cultured CD8+ T cells from PBMCs, taken from culture after CMV antigen stimulation. This chain is built from TRBV27 and TRBJ2-2; the D segment cannot be called with confidence. This sequence originates from a human donor in good health (CMV status not recorded). Some clones in this sample may be carry-over from other donors' samples. The CDR3 here reads CASSLNLGELFF. The DNA is TGTGCCAGCAGCCTTAACCTCGGGGAGCTGTTTTTT.